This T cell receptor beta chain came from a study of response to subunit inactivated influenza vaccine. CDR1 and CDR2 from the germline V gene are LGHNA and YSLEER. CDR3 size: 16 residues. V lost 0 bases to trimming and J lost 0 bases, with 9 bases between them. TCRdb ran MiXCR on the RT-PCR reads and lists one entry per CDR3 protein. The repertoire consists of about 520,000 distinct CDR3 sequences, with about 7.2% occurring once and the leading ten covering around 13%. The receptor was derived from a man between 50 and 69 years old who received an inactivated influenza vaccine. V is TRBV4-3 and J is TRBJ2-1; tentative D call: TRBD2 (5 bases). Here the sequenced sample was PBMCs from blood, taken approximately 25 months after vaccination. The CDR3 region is CASSQERASSYNEQFF. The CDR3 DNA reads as TGCGCCAGCAGCCAAGAGCGGGCTAGCTCCTACAATGAGCAGTTCTTC.